This TCR beta chain was sequenced for a study of T cells in Graves' hyperthyroidism and ophthalmopathy. Regarding the study as a whole: The model predicted ophthalmopathy a median approximately six months before onset.

This clonotype was seen only a few times. Its antigen is not known. What was amplified from RNA transcripts were TCR beta CDR3 regions. Using the HTBI primer set, a first-round RT-PCR was run on the TCR CDR3. A single record per CDR3 protein comes from TCRdb applying MiXCR to the multiplex PCR reads. The sample lists hundreds of thousands of distinct CDR3 sequences; roughly 15% were seen once. Germline V gene data show CDR1 as SGDLS and CDR2 as YYNGEE. The CDR3 is 13 residues long. Trimming removed 2 bases at V and 4 bases at J, with 4 bases between. Subjects aged 18 to 65 presented with newly diagnosed hyperthyroidism of less than 2 months' duration. Exclusion followed for patients with uncontrolled infection, other autoimmune disease, pregnancy or lactation.

The rearrangement uses TRBV9 and TRBJ2-6; D is unresolved. Material for sequencing was blood. The source of this sequence is a woman aged 25 to 39 with Graves' hyperthyroidism. The CDR3: CASSVSGANVLTF. The CDR3 nucleotides read TGTGCCAGCAGCGTTAGCGGGGCCAACGTCCTGACTTTC.